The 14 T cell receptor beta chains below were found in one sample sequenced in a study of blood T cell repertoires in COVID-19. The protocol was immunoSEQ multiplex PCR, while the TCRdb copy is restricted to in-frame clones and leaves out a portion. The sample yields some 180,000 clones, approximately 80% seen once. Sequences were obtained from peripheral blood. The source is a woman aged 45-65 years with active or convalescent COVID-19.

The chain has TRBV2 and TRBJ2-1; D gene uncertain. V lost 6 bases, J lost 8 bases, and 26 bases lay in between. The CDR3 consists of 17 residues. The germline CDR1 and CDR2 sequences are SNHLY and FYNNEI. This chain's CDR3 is CASSDSLWVQRSDEQFF. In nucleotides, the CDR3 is TGTGCCAGCAGCGACTCCCTGTGGGTCCAGAGAAGTGATGAGCAGTTCTTC.

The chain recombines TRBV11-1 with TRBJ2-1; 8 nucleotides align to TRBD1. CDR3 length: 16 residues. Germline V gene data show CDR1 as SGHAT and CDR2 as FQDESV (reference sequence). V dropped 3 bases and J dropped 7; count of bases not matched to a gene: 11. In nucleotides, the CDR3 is TGTGCCAGCAGCTTTGGTGGCAGGGGGCATAAGAATGAGCAGTTCTTC. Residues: CASSFGGRGHKNEQFF.

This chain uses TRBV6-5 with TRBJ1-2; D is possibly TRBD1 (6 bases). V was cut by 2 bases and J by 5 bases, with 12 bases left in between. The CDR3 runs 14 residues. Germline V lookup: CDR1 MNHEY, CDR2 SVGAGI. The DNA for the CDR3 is TGTGCCAGCAGTTACGGGACATCCACTTATGGCTACACCTTC. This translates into CASSYGTSTYGYTF.

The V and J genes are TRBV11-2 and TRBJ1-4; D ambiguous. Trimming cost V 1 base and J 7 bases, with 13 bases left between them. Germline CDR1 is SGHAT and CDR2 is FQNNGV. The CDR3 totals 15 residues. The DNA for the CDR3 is TGTGCCAGCAGCTTAGGGGCAGGTGGTGGTGAAAAACTGTTTTTT. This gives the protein CASSLGAGGGEKLFF.

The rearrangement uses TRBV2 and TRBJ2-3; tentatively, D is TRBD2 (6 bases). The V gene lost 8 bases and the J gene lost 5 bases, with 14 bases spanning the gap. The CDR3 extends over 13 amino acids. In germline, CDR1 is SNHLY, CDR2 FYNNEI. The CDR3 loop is CASGWPGEDTQYF. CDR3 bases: TGTGCCAGCGGCTGGCCGGGGGAAGATACGCAGTATTTT.

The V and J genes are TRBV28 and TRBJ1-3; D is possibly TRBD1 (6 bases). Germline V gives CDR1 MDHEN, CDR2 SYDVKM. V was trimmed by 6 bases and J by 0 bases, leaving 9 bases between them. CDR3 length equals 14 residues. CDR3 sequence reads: CASRAGDSGNTIYF. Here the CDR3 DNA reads TGTGCCAGCAGGGCAGGGGACTCTGGAAACACCATATATTTT.

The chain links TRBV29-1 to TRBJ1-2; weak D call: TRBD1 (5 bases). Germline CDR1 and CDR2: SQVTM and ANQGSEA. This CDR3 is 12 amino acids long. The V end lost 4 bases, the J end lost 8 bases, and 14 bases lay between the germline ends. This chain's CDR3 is CSVAQGEEGYTF. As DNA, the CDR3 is TGCAGCGTTGCCCAAGGGGAGGAGGGCTACACCTTC.

The CDR3 region has the DNA TGTGCCAGCAGCTTGTGGCAGGGGATTAGCAATCAGCCCCAGCATTTT. Translating gives CASSLWQGISNQPQHF. This chain links TRBV5-6 with TRBJ1-5, with D tentatively TRBD1 (6 bases). The CDR3 is 16 amino acids. The germline V gene encodes CDR1 SGHDT and CDR2 YYEEEE. The ends were cut back, 1 base at V and 0 bases at J, with 11 bases in the middle.

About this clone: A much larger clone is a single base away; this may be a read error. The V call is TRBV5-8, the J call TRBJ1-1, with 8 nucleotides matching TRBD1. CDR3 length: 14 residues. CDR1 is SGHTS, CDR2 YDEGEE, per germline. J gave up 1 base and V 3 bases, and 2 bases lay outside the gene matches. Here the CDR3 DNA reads TGTGCCAGCAGCTCAGACAGGGGGAACACTGAAGCTTTCTTT. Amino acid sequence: CASSSDRGNTEAFF.

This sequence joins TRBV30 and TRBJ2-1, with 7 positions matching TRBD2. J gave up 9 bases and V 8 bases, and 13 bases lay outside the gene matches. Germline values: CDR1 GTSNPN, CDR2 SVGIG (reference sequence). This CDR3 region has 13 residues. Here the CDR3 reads CARASGRTSEQFF. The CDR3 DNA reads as TGTGCCCGGGCTAGCGGTAGGACAAGTGAGCAGTTCTTC.

The CDR3 DNA reads as TGTGCCAGCAGCCAAGATCTTCGCGGGAGGGCCGCCTACGAGCAGTACTTC. Protein: CASSQDLRGRAAYEQYF. The chain is built from TRBV3-1 (or the pseudogene TRBV3-2) and TRBJ2-7, with 9 bases identical to TRBD2. Looked up from germline, CDR1 is LGHDT and CDR2 is YNNKEL (reference sequence). The CDR3 contains 17 residues. Losses at the gene ends were 0 bases for V and 2 bases for J; bases not matched to a gene: 8.

Written as DNA, the CDR3 is TGTGCCTGGAGTGGTACGACAGGGGCGGGTGAAAAACTGTTTTTT. Protein product: CAWSGTTGAGEKLFF. The chain has TRBV30 and TRBJ1-4; 8 bases line up with TRBD1. This CDR3 contains 15 residues. Germline V lookup: CDR1 GTSNPN, CDR2 SVGIG (reference sequence). The trim removed 1 base at V and 7 bases at J, leaving 8 bases unmatched.

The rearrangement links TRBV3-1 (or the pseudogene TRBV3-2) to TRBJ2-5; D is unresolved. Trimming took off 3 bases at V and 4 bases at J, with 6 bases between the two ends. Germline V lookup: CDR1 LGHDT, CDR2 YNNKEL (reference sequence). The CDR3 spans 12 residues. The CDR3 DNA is TGTGCCAGCAGCCATCCCCGAGAGACCCAGTACTTC. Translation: CASSHPRETQYF.

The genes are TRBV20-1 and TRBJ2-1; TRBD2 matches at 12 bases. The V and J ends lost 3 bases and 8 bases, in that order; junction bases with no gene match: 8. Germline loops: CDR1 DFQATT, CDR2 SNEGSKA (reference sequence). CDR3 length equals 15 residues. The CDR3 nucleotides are TGCAGTGCTAGTGAGGCTAGCGGGGGGGTCGATGAGCAGTTCTTC. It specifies CSASEASGGVDEQFF.